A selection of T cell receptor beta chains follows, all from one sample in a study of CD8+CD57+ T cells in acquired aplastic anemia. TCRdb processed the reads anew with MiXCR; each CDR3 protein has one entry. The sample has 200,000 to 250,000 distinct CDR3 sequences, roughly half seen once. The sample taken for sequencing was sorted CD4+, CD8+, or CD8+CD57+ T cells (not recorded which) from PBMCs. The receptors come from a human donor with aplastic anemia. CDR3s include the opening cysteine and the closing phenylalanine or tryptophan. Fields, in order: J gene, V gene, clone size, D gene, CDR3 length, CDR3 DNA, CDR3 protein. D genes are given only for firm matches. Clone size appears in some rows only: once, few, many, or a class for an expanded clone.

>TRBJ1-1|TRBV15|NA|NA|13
TGTGCCACCAGCGGAGACGGGAACACTGAAGCCCTCTTT
CATSGDGNTEALF
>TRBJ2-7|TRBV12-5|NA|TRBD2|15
TGTGCTAGTGGGTTTCTAGCGGGGGTCACCTACGAGCAGTACTTC
CASGFLAGVTYEQYF
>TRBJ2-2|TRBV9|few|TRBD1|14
TGTGCCAGCAGCGTAGCGTACAGGGGCGGGGAGCTGTTTTTT
CASSVAYRGGELFF
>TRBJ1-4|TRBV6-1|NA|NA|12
TGTGCCAGCAGTGAGGCGGATGAAAAACTGTTTTTT
CASSEADEKLFF
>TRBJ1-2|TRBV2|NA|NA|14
TGTGCCAGCAGTGATAGGACGGTGGGATATGGCTACACCTTC
CASSDRTVGYGYTF
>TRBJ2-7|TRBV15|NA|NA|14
TGTGCCACCAGCAGAGATGGGGGGGCGGGCGAGCAGTACTTC
CATSRDGGAGEQYF
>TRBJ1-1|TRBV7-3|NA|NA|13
TGTGCCAGCCAATTGGGGGAGAACACTGAAGCTTTCTTT
CASQLGENTEAFF
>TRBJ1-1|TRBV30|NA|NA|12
TGTGCCTGGAGTGTACGAGGACCTGAAGCTTTCTTT
CAWSVRGPEAFF
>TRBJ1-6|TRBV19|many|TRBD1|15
TGTGCCAGTAGTATCGCCGGGACAGGGGATTCACCCCTCCACTTT
CASSIAGTGDSPLHF
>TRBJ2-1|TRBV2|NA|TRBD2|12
TGTGCCAGCCGCCGACTAGCGGGGGGAAAGTTCTTC
CASRRLAGGKFF
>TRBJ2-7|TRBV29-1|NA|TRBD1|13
TGCAGCGTAACACAGGGGTCCCCCTACGAGCAGTACTTC
CSVTQGSPYEQYF
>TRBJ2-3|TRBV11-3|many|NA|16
TGTGCCAGCAGCCAATACGCGGGCAGGGCCACAGATACGCAGTATTTT
CASSQYAGRATDTQYF
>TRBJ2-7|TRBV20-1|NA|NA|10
TGCAGTGCTTTTGATTACGAGCAGTACTTC
CSAFDYEQYF
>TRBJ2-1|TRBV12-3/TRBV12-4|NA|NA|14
TGTGCCAGCACCCTGGGACCCCTGGGGAATGAGCAGTTCTTC
CASTLGPLGNEQFF
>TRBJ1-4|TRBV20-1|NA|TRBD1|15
TGCAGTGCTAGCTTCGGGACAGACCTTGGGAGGGAACTGTTTTTT
CSASFGTDLGRELFF
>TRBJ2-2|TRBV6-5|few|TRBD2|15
TGTGCCAGCAAACTAGCGGGGGGATACACCGGGGAGCTGTTTTTT
CASKLAGGYTGELFF
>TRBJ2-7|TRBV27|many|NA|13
TGTGCCAGCAGTTTATCCACCTCCTACGAGCAGTACTTC
CASSLSTSYEQYF
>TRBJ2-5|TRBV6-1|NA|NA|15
TGTGCCAGCATTTATGAGCGGGCAGATCAAGAGACCCAGTACTTC
CASIYERADQETQYF
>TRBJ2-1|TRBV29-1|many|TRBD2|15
TGCAGCGTTGACGGGACTAGCGGGAGTGGCAATGAGCAGTTCTTC
CSVDGTSGSGNEQFF
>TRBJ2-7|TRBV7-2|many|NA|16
TGTGCCAGCAGCCCAGCGGACAGCCTGCCGGACTACGAGCAGTACTTC
CASSPADSLPDYEQYF
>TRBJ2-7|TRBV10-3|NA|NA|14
TGTGCCAGCAGTGCCCGGGGCTCCTACAATGAGCAGTCCTTC
CASSARGSYNEQSF
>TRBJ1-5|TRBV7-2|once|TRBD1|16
TGTGCCAGCAGCTTACCCCCGGGACAGAAAAGTCAGCCCCAGCATTTT
CASSLPPGQKSQPQHF
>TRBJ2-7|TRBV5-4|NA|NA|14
TGTGCCAGCAGCTTAGGGTGGGCGTCCTACGAGCAGTACTTC
CASSLGWASYEQYF
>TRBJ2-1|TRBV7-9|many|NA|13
TGTGCGATCAGGGGGGACCGGCGGAATGAGCAGTTCTTC
CAIRGDRRNEQFF
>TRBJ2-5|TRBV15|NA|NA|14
TGTGCCACCAGCCCCCAGACTATCCAAGAGACCCAGTACTTC
CATSPQTIQETQYF
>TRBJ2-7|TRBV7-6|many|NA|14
TGTGCCAGCAGCTTAGGGGTGGAGGGCCACGAGCAGTACTTC
CASSLGVEGHEQYF
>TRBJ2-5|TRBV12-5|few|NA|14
TGTGCTAGTGGTGCCCAGGACGGACGGGAGACCCAGTACTTC
CASGAQDGRETQYF
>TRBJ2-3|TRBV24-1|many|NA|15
TGTGCCACCAGTGATTGGGACCGAGACACAGATACGCAGTATTTT
CATSDWDRDTDTQYF
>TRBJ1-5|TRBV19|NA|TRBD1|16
TGTGCCAGTAGTAGATTTCAGGGGGCGAGCAATCAGCCCCAGCATTTT
CASSRFQGASNQPQHF